Presented here are 20 T cell receptor beta chains from one specimen sequenced in a study of cytomegalovirus exposure and HLA in healthy donors. The PCR made use of 60 Vbeta and 13 Jbeta primers. Generated by immunoSEQ multiplex PCR, the TCRdb table keeps only in-frame clones and is missing some. The sample has 59,000 or so clones; just under 75% are singletons. Sequencing input: PBMCs. The source is a man aged 25 to 45 in good health and CMV-seropositive.

The genes are TRBV7-2 and TRBJ1-1; D not certain. Trimming removed 1 base from V and 4 bases from J, with 7 bases in between. Germline V gene data show CDR1 as SGHTA and CDR2 as FQGNSA. The CDR3 is 13 amino acids. The CDR3 sequence: CASSLVQATEAFF. CDR3 DNA sequence: TGTGCCAGCAGCTTAGTTCAAGCCACTGAAGCTTTCTTT.

This chain links TRBV5-1 with TRBJ2-7, with 9 bases that match TRBD1. Unmatched junction bases numbered 3, after V lost 2 bases and J lost 3 bases. CDR3 length equals 14 residues. Germline V gene lookup returns CDR1 SGHRS and CDR2 YFSETQ. The CDR3 loop is CASSFGDRVYEQYF. In DNA form, the CDR3 reads TGCGCCAGCAGCTTTGGGGACAGGGTCTACGAGCAGTACTTC.

CDR3 loop: CASSQEGTGRFNEQFF. As DNA, the CDR3 is TGTGCCAGCAGCCAAGAGGGGACAGGGAGGTTCAATGAGCAGTTCTTC. This chain joins TRBV9 and TRBJ2-1; 9 positions match TRBD1. This CDR3 spans 16 amino acids. Per the germline V gene, CDR1 is SGDLS and CDR2 is YYNGEE. The ends lost 4 bases at V and 6 bases at J; junction bases unmatched: 11.

The chain carries TRBV30 and TRBJ2-2; D gene unclear. Germline V gene sequence: CDR1 GTSNPN, CDR2 SVGIG (reference sequence). This CDR3 is built from 15 residues. The V end was cut by 4 bases, the J end by 1 base, with 13 bases between. CDR3 nucleotide sequence: TGTGCCTGGAAGAGGAGAGACCTGAACACCGGGGAGCTGTTTTTT. This encodes CAWKRRDLNTGELFF.

The count of this clone is one. The CDR3 here is CASSSQTARNSPLHF. The CDR3 DNA sequence: TGTGCCAGCAGTTCCCAGACAGCCAGGAATTCACCCCTCCACTTT. The V gene is TRBV6-5, the J gene TRBJ1-6, with D possibly matching TRBD1 (5 bases). V was clipped by 4 bases and J by 7 bases, with 14 bases between them. This CDR3 contains 15 residues. Germline V gene data show CDR1 as MNHEY and CDR2 as SVGAGI.

The V gene is TRBV7-2, the J gene TRBJ2-3; 9 nucleotides agree with TRBD2. Per the germline V gene, CDR1 is SGHTA and CDR2 is FQGNSA. With V trimmed by 8 bases and J by 4 bases, 7 bases remained unmatched. The CDR3 totals 14 residues. Here the CDR3 reads CASGGGVHPDTQYF. CDR3 in DNA: TGTGCCAGCGGCGGGGGGGTGCACCCAGATACGCAGTATTTT.

This clone was found a few times. The V call is TRBV6-1, the J call TRBJ1-5; D gene ambiguous. V gave up 6 bases and J gave up 2 bases, with 11 bases separating them. The CDR3 consists of 14 residues. From germline, CDR1 is MNHNS and CDR2 SASEGT. In DNA form, the CDR3 reads TGTGCCAGCAGGGAGGCCATGGGCAATCAGCCCCAGCATTTT. It encodes CASREAMGNQPQHF.

The chain has TRBV9 and TRBJ1-1; 9 bases fit TRBD1. The germline gives CDR1 SGDLS, CDR2 YYNGEE. Trimming cost V 3 bases and J 10 bases; bases outside gene matches: 7. The CDR3 runs 13 residues. The DNA of the CDR3 is TGTGCCAGCAGCGACCGGACAGGGGTGAGAGCTTTCTTT. This gives the protein CASSDRTGVRAFF.

Only a few counts were recorded for this clone. The chain couples TRBV4-3 to TRBJ1-5; 7 bases are shared with TRBD1. The CDR3 consists of 14 residues. Germline assignment: CDR1 LGHNA and CDR2 YSLEER. Trimming removed 0 bases from V and 5 bases from J; junction bases left unmatched: 1. CDR3 protein: CASSQEQGYQPQHF. In DNA form, the CDR3 reads TGCGCCAGCAGCCAAGAACAGGGGTATCAGCCCCAGCATTTT.

The chain has TRBV30 and TRBJ1-3; D uncertain. Germline V gives CDR1 GTSNPN, CDR2 SVGIG (reference sequence). The CDR3 runs 15 residues. With 7 bases removed from V and 0 bases from J, the gap between germline ends came to 16 bases. In DNA form, the CDR3 reads TGTGCCTTTCATAGTGGACTGAGCTCTGGAAACACCATATATTTT. The encoded protein is CAFHSGLSSGNTIYF.

V gene TRBV2 combines with J gene TRBJ1-2; tentatively, D is TRBD1 (6 bases). The CDR3 contains 12 residues. V lost 11 bases, J lost 5 bases, and 15 bases lay in between. Germline CDR1 and CDR2: SNHLY and FYNNEI. This chain's CDR3 is CARAKGVYGYTF. The DNA for the CDR3 is TGTGCCCGAGCGAAGGGGGTGTATGGCTACACCTTC.

The chain carries TRBV6-5 and TRBJ2-7, with D possibly TRBD2 on 5 matching bases. The V end lost 8 bases, the J end lost 0 bases, and 14 bases lay between the germline ends. Germline V CDR1 and CDR2: MNHEY, SVGAGI. This CDR3 spans 14 amino acids. CDR3 protein: CASSRGWNSYEQYF. The CDR3 DNA reads as TGTGCCAGCTCGAGAGGGTGGAACTCCTACGAGCAGTACTTC.

This chain uses TRBV18 with TRBJ2-6; 11 bases match TRBD1. V was pared by 8 bases and J by 0 bases, with 6 bases of the junction left unmatched. The CDR3 is made up of 17 amino acids. The V gene's germline CDR1 is KGHSH and CDR2 LQKENI. The CDR3 sequence is CASPGTGGYSGANVLTF. The DNA for the CDR3 is TGTGCCAGCCCAGGGACAGGGGGTTACTCTGGGGCCAACGTCCTGACTTTC.

This clone was seen a handful of times. The V and J genes are TRBV28 and TRBJ2-1; tentatively, D is TRBD1 (6 bases). V shed 4 bases and J shed 6 bases, with 10 bases lying between them. The germline V gene has CDR1 MDHEN and CDR2 SYDVKM. This CDR3 is 13 amino acids long. CDR3 sequence reads: CASSWTVSNEQFF. The CDR3 DNA reads TGTGCCAGCAGTTGGACAGTCTCCAATGAGCAGTTCTTC.

The chain links TRBV5-4 to TRBJ2-1; 9 positions agree with TRBD2. The V and J ends lost 0 bases and 8 bases, in that order; junction bases with no gene match: 9. CDR1 is SGHNT, CDR2 YYREEE, per germline (reference sequence). CDR3 length: 16 residues. Here the CDR3 reads CASSLGAGGYLDEQFF. CDR3 nucleotide sequence: TGTGCCAGCAGCTTGGGAGCGGGGGGCTACCTTGATGAGCAGTTCTTC.

The rearrangement links TRBV27 to TRBJ2-7, with 8 nucleotides matching TRBD2. J was trimmed by 3 bases and V by 3 bases; bases with no gene match: 7. The CDR3 length is 15 residues. Germline V gene data show CDR1 as MNHEY and CDR2 as SMNVEV (reference sequence). The CDR3 sequence: CASSFRAGDYYEQYF. CDR3 nucleotide sequence: TGTGCCAGCAGTTTCCGAGCGGGAGATTACTACGAGCAGTACTTC.

The genes are TRBV7-9 and TRBJ1-5; a possible D gene is TRBD1 (5 bases). Looked up from germline, CDR1 is SEHNR and CDR2 is FQNEAQ (reference sequence). The CDR3 has 16 amino acids. The ends were cut back, 4 bases at V and 4 bases at J, with 17 bases in the middle. In nucleotides, the CDR3 is TGTGCCAGCAGCTCAGATAGGACAAGTAAAAATCAGCCCCAGCATTTT. Its protein is CASSSDRTSKNQPQHF.

The chain has TRBV28 and TRBJ1-2; D gene unclear. The germline gives CDR1 MDHEN, CDR2 SYDVKM. The V end was cut by 5 bases, the J end by 2 bases, with 6 bases between. CDR3 length equals 12 residues. DNA for the CDR3: TGTGCCAGCAGTACATTGAACTATGGCTACACCTTC. As protein: CASSTLNYGYTF.

The rearrangement joins TRBV4-2 to TRBJ2-3; D possibly corresponds to TRBD1 (5 bases). Per the germline V gene, CDR1 is LGHNA and CDR2 is YNFKEQ. There are 15 residues in the CDR3. Trimming pared 0 bases from V and 4 bases from J, leaving 11 bases between. CDR3 nucleotides: TGTGCCAGCAGCCAAGATACAGGCGGAGCAGATACGCAGTATTTT. Amino acids: CASSQDTGGADTQYF.

The chain joins TRBV4-3 to TRBJ2-1; the D gene is possibly TRBD2 (6 bases). CDR3 length: 17 residues. Trimming shortened V by 1 base and J by 0 bases, and 13 bases separated the two germline ends. Per germline, CDR1 LGHNA and CDR2 YSLEER. The CDR3 DNA is TGCGCCAGCAGCCAAGCGTTAGGACTATCCTCCTACAATGAGCAGTTCTTC. Translated: CASSQALGLSSYNEQFF.